This T cell receptor (beta chain) was retrieved from a study of identical twins (TCRdb year 2016). Regarding the research as a whole: The study deep-sequenced TCR alpha and beta repertoires from monozygotic twins, unrelated adults of various ages and cord blood to test whether fetal clonotypes persist. To rule out contamination, the twin experiments were replicated at different times with different library preparation protocols. The full study reports these points: Because the same donors could not be followed over many years, conclusions were based on cross-sectional statistical analysis. Zero-insertion analyses could be partly confounded by invariant T cells such as MAIT and iNKT, though diverse VJ usage argued against such confounding for most clonotypes. Fewer insertions were carried by abundant cord blood beta clonotypes, a similar but weaker trend appeared in young adult naive repertoires, and no such trend appeared in memory repertoires. Excess twin sharing in beta out-of-frame sequences was weaker because fewer shared sequences lowered the signal-to-noise ratio. In monozygotic twins, recombination models systematically underestimated out-of-frame TCR alpha sharing, but the models matched the sharing seen between unrelated individuals. Out-of-frame TCR alpha sequences shared between twins showed an excess of low generation-probability sequences compared with coincidental sharing between unrelated individuals.

Every donor in the study was a healthy Caucasian. The twin cohort comprised three pairs of female monozygotic twins, all aged about 18 to 30 years. CD4+ and CD8+ T cell populations were isolated with positive isolation kits from Invitrogen. A word on this clonotype: Its antigen is currently not known. No much larger clone is present one base from it, and per-base qualities are unavailable.

The receptor library was made with 5' RACE. Sequencing took place on an Illumina HiSeq 2000. A universal primer binding site was introduced by template switching, and a unique molecular identifier was present in the final cDNA, enabling accurate counting of TCR cDNA molecules. First-strand cDNA for TCR alpha and beta chains was synthesized from specific primers in the conserved constant-segment region. To control for contamination, every cDNA library carried two barcodes: a SMART-Mk sample barcode plus Illumina barcodes. Two successive PCR steps introduced TruSeq adapter sequences along with Illumina sample barcodes. TCR alpha and beta cDNA libraries were sequenced on the Illumina HiSeq platform with custom primers. The paper's data handling went like this. Unique molecular identifiers were extracted from raw reads with MiGEC, and CDR3 positions were determined with MiXCR. For each individual, recombination models were inferred using an EM algorithm with the repgenHMM and IGoR tools. Shared clonotype analysis was performed with the tcR package in R, normalizing sharing by the product of cloneset sizes. Out-of-frame nonproductive sequences were analyzed to study raw recombination free of thymic and clonal selection effects. TCRdb reanalyzed the raw reads on its own, using fastp at Q25 for trimming and MiXCR for clone calling, and kept in-frame beta chains. Entries are consolidated by CDR3 protein sequence, retaining the most common genes and DNA. TCRdb assigned the V and J calls; the authors' analysis was not used. The table for this sample lists 450,000 or so distinct CDR3 sequences; 20% to 25% of them were counted only once. The ten biggest clones cover around 3% of the sample.

This same sample was also part of a study on T cells expressing NK-cell markers. Drawing on the second study: In sorted CD3+CD56+NKG2C+, CD3+CD56+NKG2C- and CD3+CD56-NKG2C+ T-cell subsets from several donors, TCR beta-chain repertoires were profiled. Among the eight sequenced donors, only one was HCMV-seronegative, while the other seven were HCMV-seropositive. To restrict sorting to alphabetaTCR-expressing T cells, an anti-gammadeltaTCR antibody was added in several experiments. In six donors, the dominant CD3+CD56+NKG2C+ clonotypes were among the top 10 CD8+ clonotypes and accounted for about 1.0-8% of CD8+ T cells. Those dominant clonotypes were again the most abundant among CD3+CD56-NKG2C+ cells in a handful of donors, at about 28.3-60.1%. Whether the expanded NKG2C-expressing T cell clones were specific for HCMV antigens was left unclear. All eight donors whose samples were sequenced were randomly selected healthy volunteers, three of them men and five women. To determine HCMV serostatus, a commercial ELISA kit was used to detect HCMV-specific IgG in serum. MIGEC was used to demultiplex reads and group reads by UMI, and MiTCR was used to assemble and quantify clonotypes. To remove erroneous sequences, TCR cDNA sequences were retained only when supported by two or more reads. The tcR package was used for downstream repertoire analysis, and clonotypes were matched between fractions using CDR3 nucleotide sequence together with V segment. Antigen specificity was annotated against VDJdb with VDJmatch, allowing one amino acid substitution in CDR3.

Sequencing was performed on CD4+ T cells sorted from blood. This TCR came from a woman aged 18-35 years in good health.

The CDR3 protein is CASSLATGAYYGYTF. The DNA reads TGTGCCAGCAGCTTAGCCACAGGGGCCTACTATGGCTACACCTTC. The chain was built from TRBV7-2 and TRBJ1-2, with 7 bases in between that match TRBD1. Spanning cysteine to phenylalanine, the CDR3 consists of 15 amino acids. The read is trimmed to its CDR3 DNA, 45 bases read in frame from base 1. For CDR1 and CDR2, the germline V gene lists SGHTA and FQGNSA. V trim: 0 bases; J trim: 3 bases; unmatched bases: 4.